The 25 T cell receptor beta chains reported below all come from one sample, sequenced in a study of tumor and adjacent non-tumor tissue in lung cancer. The library came from three nested PCR rounds adapted from ARM-PCR protocols. TCRdb recomputed calls from the multiplex PCR reads with MiXCR, one row per CDR3 protein. The sample contains 70,000 or so distinct CDR3 sequences, roughly three fifths of which appear only once. No cell sorting was done before RNA was extracted from the tissue. The sequenced sample consisted of lung tumor tissue. The receptors shown here come from a man between 50 and 59 years old with non-small cell lung cancer.

A word on this clonotype: Since a much larger clone is just one base distant, this may be a read error. V is TRBV12-3 or TRBV12-4 and J is TRBJ2-5; 9 bases fit TRBD1. The CDR3 consists of 13 residues. Here the CDR3 reads CTSRDRVQETQYF. CDR3 DNA sequence: TGTACCAGCAGGGACAGGGTCCAAGAGACCCAGTACTTC.

This clonotype was observed a handful of times. This sequence joins TRBV7-9 and TRBJ2-3; D is perhaps TRBD2 (6 bases). Germline V gene data show CDR1 as SEHNR and CDR2 as FQNEAQ (reference sequence). CDR3 length: 15 residues. Deletions cut 4 bases from V and 2 bases from J, with 13 bases between. CDR3 coding DNA: TGTGCCAGCAGCTCTTTTGGGGGGACCACAGATACGCAGTATTTT. This codes for CASSSFGGTTDTQYF.

This clonotype has just a few counts. The genes are TRBV24-1 and TRBJ2-3; 10 bases match TRBD2. Germline-derived CDR1 and CDR2 are KGHDR and SFDVKD. There are 14 residues in the CDR3. V shed 9 bases, J shed 5 bases, and the junction held 7 bases outside the gene matches. The CDR3 DNA sequence: TGTGCCACCGGAGCGGGAGGGCCCGGAGATACGCAGTATTTT. Residues: CATGAGGPGDTQYF.

Of note for this clonotype: It may be a read error: a sequence one base away is much more abundant. The V gene is TRBV28, the J gene TRBJ2-7, with D tentatively TRBD1 or TRBD2 (6 bases each). This CDR3 region has 13 residues. Germline-derived CDR1 and CDR2 are MDHEN and SYDVKM. The CDR3 is CTSSRQGRYEQYF. CDR3 nucleotides: TGTACCAGCAGTCGCCAGGGGAGGTACGAGCAGTACTTC.

On this clonotype: Here the CDR3 omits its conserved ending phenylalanine or tryptophan, so a read error is the likely source. This rearrangement joins TRBV6-1 to TRBJ1-2; tentatively, D is TRBD1 (5 bases). CDR1 and CDR2 from the germline V gene are MNHNS and SASEGT. Deletions cut 2 bases from V and 2 bases from J, with 15 bases between. CDR3 length equals 16 residues. The CDR3 nucleotides read TGTGCCAGCAGTGAATCATGGACAAGCTTCAACTATGGCTACACCTAC. It encodes CASSESWTSFNYGYTY.

This clonotype has just one count. A much larger clone is a single base away; this may be a read error. The gene calls are TRBV20-1 and TRBJ2-3, with unresolved D. Per germline, CDR1 DFQATT and CDR2 SNEGSKA (reference sequence). The CDR3 contains 13 residues. CDR3 nucleotides: TGCAGTGTTAGAGATTCAATGATAGATACGCAGTATTTT. This encodes CSVRDSMIDTQYF.

This clonotype was observed at least ten times. The V and J genes are TRBV20-1 and TRBJ1-6; the match to TRBD1 covers 7 bases. Germline-derived CDR1 and CDR2 are DFQATT and SNEGSKA (reference sequence). V was pared by 5 bases and J by 7 bases, with 11 bases of the junction left unmatched. This CDR3 is 15 amino acids long. DNA of the CDR3: TGCAGTGCTCCTTCCCTTAGACAGGGAAATTCACCCCTCCACTTT. This sequence encodes CSAPSLRQGNSPLHF.

This clonotype was seen once. A read error may account for a junction end that differs from germline. V gene TRBV11-3 combines with J gene TRBJ2-7, with TRBD1 matching 8 bases. Germline CDR1 SGHNT, CDR2 YENEEA. The CDR3 length is 15 residues. CDR3 DNA: TGTGCCAGCAGCTTAGGTGAGACAGGGGTCTACGAGCAGTATTTC. As protein: CASSLGETGVYEQYF.

The V call is TRBV7-9, the J call TRBJ1-4, with 9 bases identical to TRBD1. CDR1 and CDR2 from the germline V gene are SEHNR and FQNEAQ (reference sequence). The CDR3 consists of 14 residues. V gave up 3 bases and J gave up 4 bases; unmatched junction bases: 0. CDR3: CASSLGQGNEKLFF. The CDR3 DNA reads as TGTGCCAGCAGCTTGGGACAGGGTAATGAAAAACTGTTTTTT.

With regard to this clonotype: The junction and the germline gene differ at one end; a read error may be behind it. The chain links TRBV29-1 to TRBJ2-6; D is perhaps TRBD2 (5 bases). The germline V gene encodes CDR1 SQVTM and CDR2 ANQGSEA. This CDR3 is built from 14 residues. In nucleotides, the CDR3 is TGCAGTGTTGGAGAGCTCGGGCGGGTCAACGTCCTGACTTTC. Translated, it gives CSVGELGRVNVLTF.

Points on this clonotype: Because the CDR3 is missing its conserved closing phenylalanine or tryptophan, this is likely a read error. The rearrangement uses TRBV29-1 and TRBJ2-5; unclear D gene. The V end lost 8 bases, the J end lost 1 base, and 11 bases lay between the germline ends. The V gene's germline CDR1 is SQVTM and CDR2 ANQGSEA. The CDR3 length is 12 residues. The CDR3 coding sequence is TGCAGCTACAGTCCAAGCCAAGAGACCCAGTACCTC. Its protein is CSYSPSQETQYL.

This clonotype was seen many times. The chain couples TRBV5-1 to TRBJ1-2; D possibly corresponds to TRBD1 (6 bases). CDR3 length: 13 residues. The V gene's germline CDR1 is SGHRS and CDR2 YFSETQ. The V gene lost 4 bases and the J gene lost 2 bases, with 9 bases spanning the gap. CDR3 in amino acids: CASSPTGNYGYTF. CDR3 nucleotide sequence: TGCGCCAGCAGCCCAACAGGGAACTATGGCTACACCTTC.

This clonotype is classed as medium-sized (0.01 to 0.1%). The chain combines TRBV4-1 with TRBJ1-6; a possible D gene is TRBD1 (5 bases). Per the germline V gene, CDR1 is MGHRA and CDR2 is YSYEKL. This CDR3 comprises 15 residues. V dropped 6 bases and J dropped 7 bases, with 16 bases sitting between them. In DNA, the CDR3 is TGCGCCAGCAGTTTAGGGGCGGTAATAAATTCACCCCTCCACTTT. It codes for CASSLGAVINSPLHF.

Worth noting for this clonotype: One junction end does not reproduce the germline sequence, and a read error may be involved. The chain combines TRBV20-1 with TRBJ1-3; D is unclear. This CDR3 comprises 15 residues. Germline CDR1 is DFQATT and CDR2 is SNEGSKA (reference sequence). The CDR3 nucleotides are TGCAATGCTGGAAGGGAGTTCTTTTCTGGAAACACCATATATTTT. Protein sequence: CNAGREFFSGNTIYF.

This clonotype has at least ten counts. The rearrangement uses TRBV7-8 and TRBJ2-3; 8 nucleotides match TRBD2. The CDR3 length is 14 residues. The germline gives CDR1 SGHVS, CDR2 FQNEAQ. After removal of 6 bases from V and 5 bases from J, the junction contained 7 bases not matched to a gene. CDR3 nucleotide sequence: TGTGCCAGCAGGGGACTAGGGGGTGGAGATACGCAGTATTTT. Protein product: CASRGLGGGDTQYF.

A note on this clonotype: Because the CDR3 is missing its conserved closing phenylalanine or tryptophan, this is likely a read error. V and J are TRBV28 and TRBJ2-3, with D possibly being TRBD1 (5 bases). From germline, CDR1 is MDHEN and CDR2 SYDVKM. This CDR3 is 14 amino acids long. The CDR3 DNA reads as TGTGTCAGTAGTTTTCTACAGGGCACAGATACGCAGTATTTG. It translates to CVSSFLQGTDTQYL.

The rearrangement uses TRBV11-2 and TRBJ2-2; 11 nucleotides align to TRBD2. J lost 3 bases, V lost 5 bases, and 11 bases had no gene match. The CDR3 has 18 residues. Germline lookup yields CDR1 SGHAT and CDR2 FQNNGV. The CDR3 region is CASSLRGVAGGHTGELFF. The CDR3 nucleotides read TGTGCCAGCAGCCTCAGAGGGGTAGCGGGGGGGCACACCGGGGAGCTGTTTTTT.

As regards this clonotype: At one of its ends the junction is not consistent with the germline gene, which may arise from a read error. This chain links TRBV5-1 with TRBJ2-7; weak D call: TRBD2 (7 bases). The germline gives CDR1 SGHRS, CDR2 YFSETQ. CDR3 size: 13 residues. The CDR3 DNA reads as TGCGCCGGCTGGGAGGGGGAGTCCTACGAGCAGTATTTC. Its translation: CAGWEGESYEQYF.

A single count supports this clonotype. J is TRBJ2-1 and V is TRBV28, with D possibly TRBD1 on 6 matching bases. The CDR3 sequence is 15 residues long. Germline-derived CDR1 and CDR2 are MDHEN and SYDVKM. Trimming pared 6 bases from V and 5 bases from J, leaving 17 bases between. This CDR3 is CASSPTGRRNNEQFF. The CDR3 nucleotides read TGTGCCAGCAGCCCTACAGGGCGTCGTAACAATGAGCAGTTCTTC.

This clonotype was counted ten times or more. The chain carries TRBV5-1 and TRBJ2-1, with 9 bases that match TRBD2. Per germline, CDR1 SGHRS and CDR2 YFSETQ. This CDR3 spans 14 amino acids. The ends lost 4 bases at V and 9 bases at J; junction bases unmatched: 8. The CDR3 DNA follows: TGCGCCAGCAGCCCCCGCGGGGGGGCCTCTGAGCAGTTCTTC. Amino acid sequence: CASSPRGGASEQFF.

For this clonotype: The junction departs from the called germline gene at one end, perhaps through a read error. This chain links TRBV5-4 with TRBJ2-2; D might be TRBD1 or TRBD2, each matching 6 bases. Germline CDR1 SGHNT, CDR2 YYREEE (reference sequence). This CDR3 spans 18 amino acids. The DNA for the CDR3 is TGTGCCAGCAGCTCCCGGAGCAGGGGCCTTGCGGGAACCGGGAAGCTGTTTTTT. Encoded protein: CASSSRSRGLAGTGKLFF.

This clonotype has a count of ten or more. The CDR3 loop reads CASSRDGLETDTQYF. For the CDR3, the DNA is TGTGCCAGCAGCCGGGACGGGCTGGAGACAGATACGCAGTATTTT. The chain has TRBV5-4 and TRBJ2-3; D may match TRBD1 or TRBD2 (5 bases each). Trimming removed 4 bases from V and 3 bases from J, with 15 bases in between. CDR1 and CDR2 from the germline V gene are SGHNT and YYREEE (reference sequence). The CDR3 covers 15 residues.

This clonotype showed up many times. The chain carries TRBV5-6 and TRBJ2-5; 9 positions match TRBD1. This CDR3 has 15 residues. In germline, CDR1 is SGHDT, CDR2 YYEEEE. After removal of 4 bases from V and 6 bases from J, the junction contained 10 bases not matched to a gene. This CDR3 reads CASSLTGGGRQTQYF. CDR3 nucleotides: TGTGCCAGCAGCCTCACAGGGGGCGGCCGGCAGACCCAGTACTTC.

Concerning this clonotype: The junction departs from germline at one end; a sequencing error may be responsible. This chain connects TRBV28 to TRBJ1-2; D is undetermined. The CDR3 consists of 15 residues. Per the germline V gene, CDR1 is MDHEN and CDR2 is SYDVKM. The CDR3 DNA sequence: TGTGCCAGCAGTCCTCCTAGAGGTTTTAACTATGACTACACCTTC. This gives the protein CASSPPRGFNYDYTF.

This clonotype showed up many times. The CDR3 DNA follows: TGTGCCAGCAGCCAAGCGGTGAACACTGAAGCTTTCTTT. Translating it yields CASSQAVNTEAFF. This chain links TRBV11-2 with TRBJ1-1; D gene unclear. The CDR3 sequence is 13 residues long. Germline V gene sequence: CDR1 SGHAT, CDR2 FQNNGV. V shed 5 bases and J shed 0 bases, with 7 bases lying between them. Full variable domain (remainder filled in from reference TRBV11-2 and TRBJ1-1): EAGVAQSPRYKIIEKRQSVAFWCNPISGHATLYWYQQILGQGPKLLIQFQNNGVVDDSQLPKDRFSAERLKGVDSTLKIQPAKLEDSAVYLCASSQAVNTEAFFGQGTRLTVV.